This entry features one TCR beta chain sequence. Its matching antigen is unknown. These data originate in a study of a mutant IDH1 vaccine in newly diagnosed glioma. Study details: Earlier treatment was radiotherapy, temozolomide, or both, with most getting both.

With 5 bases removed from V and 5 bases from J, the gap between germline ends came to 12 bases. CDR1 and CDR2 from the germline V gene are SGHRS and YFSETQ. This CDR3 has 13 amino acids. Documented time point: week 47, end of study. Doses comprised 300 ug of mutant IDH1 20-mer peptide each, plus topical imiquimod. The assay was immunoSEQ multiplex PCR, and TCRdb's table has in-frame clones only and misses some. The table shows approximately 34,000 clones, with roughly nine tenths occurring only once. Specimen: PBMCs, collected from a glioma patient whose treatment included an IDH1 peptide vaccine. This clonotype originated in a middle-aged man with glioma. The chain employs TRBV5-1 and TRBJ2-3, with D perhaps TRBD2 (5 bases). DNA of the CDR3: TGCGCCAGCAGTCCCGGAGGCAGAGATACGCAGTATTTT. It codes for CASSPGGRDTQYF.